This is a list of T cell receptor beta chains from one sample in a study of early T cells in non-severe SARS-CoV-2 infection. TCRdb redid the calling of the 5' RACE reads with MiXCR, one entry per CDR3 protein. The table has approximately 62,000 distinct CDR3 sequences, 9.5% to 15% seen once. Source material: whole blood. The receptor source for this set is an adult who was a healthcare worker with PCR-confirmed SARS-CoV-2 infection or an uninfected control (not recorded which). Each CDR3 is given without its conserved first and last residue. Fields, in order: V gene, J gene, CDR3 protein.

TRBV28	TRBJ2-2	ASNEREPFGELF
TRBV5-1	TRBJ1-1	ASSPGQSLRTEAF
TRBV29-1	TRBJ2-5	SEVGNQETQY
TRBV5-6	TRBJ2-1	ASSLLEGTTYNEQF
TRBV2	TRBJ1-2	ASGGSAGYT
TRBV6-5	TRBJ2-7	ASSSQTDSSYEQY
TRBV28	TRBJ2-7	ASCVEGAAEQY
TRBV28	TRBJ2-7	ASSSKTSGIGEQY
TRBV7-9	TRBJ1-3	ASSLGAGDRNTIY
TRBV12-3/TRBV12-4	TRBJ2-7	ASSHRVNEQY
TRBV2	TRBJ2-5	ASSVSRTQETQY
TRBV12-3/TRBV12-4	TRBJ2-1	ASSPLWELNEQF
TRBV6-2/TRBV6-3	TRBJ1-2	ASSYRLYGYT
TRBV18	TRBJ2-3	ASSPPTSGLTY
TRBV6-5	TRBJ2-7	ASSYSIEGYYEQY
TRBV6-5	TRBJ1-2	ASSPGGATNYGYT
TRBV12-3/TRBV12-4	TRBJ1-3	ASSPPGATGNTIY
TRBV9	TRBJ2-3	ASSARVADTQY
TRBV15	TRBJ1-2	ATSRDPWTADYGYT
TRBV12-3/TRBV12-4	TRBJ1-2	ASSRDREAVHGYT
TRBV5-4	TRBJ1-1	ASSLPRNTEAF
TRBV5-5	TRBJ2-7	ASSWGTGFSYEQY
TRBV7-2	TRBJ1-3	ASSRTGQRRNTIY
TRBV5-6	TRBJ2-2	ASSLLHSPNTGELF
TRBV15	TRBJ1-3	ATSRANTIY
TRBV11-2	TRBJ2-7	ASRQGGPGEQY
TRBV5-5	TRBJ1-5	ASSPDPGGVNQPQH
TRBV7-9	TRBJ1-5	ASSFTANQPQH
TRBV2	TRBJ2-2	ASPQDLNTGELF
TRBV20-1	TRBJ1-4	SASDRGFGEKLF
TRBV19	TRBJ2-7	ASSISRGRSSGEQY
TRBV12-5	TRBJ1-3	ASGSSRSSTIY
TRBV6-5	TRBJ2-1	ASSSLVTSNEQF
TRBV7-7	TRBJ1-4	ASAETTGANEKLF
TRBV6-5	TRBJ2-5	ASRKGTGETQY
TRBV11-2	TRBJ1-5	ASSSRDSNQPQH
TRBV13	TRBJ1-4	ASSYGTSNEKLF
TRBV18	TRBJ1-4	ASSQEGPTEKLF
TRBV7-2	TRBJ2-4	ASSFQPKNIQY
TRBV6-5	TRBJ2-2	ASSYSTPLFAGENTGELF
TRBV25-1	TRBJ2-7	ASSETGSRWEQY
TRBV19	TRBJ2-4	ASSSPGQKNIQY
TRBV7-6	TRBJ2-3	ASSLSVTPNTDTQY
TRBV2	TRBJ2-1	ASRAGTPYGEQF
TRBV19	TRBJ2-7	ASAPWDRGSYEQY
TRBV20-1	TRBJ2-1	RVSGGTYNEQF
TRBV20-1	TRBJ1-1	SAYIQGVEAF
TRBV7-3	TRBJ2-2	ASSLQPGELF
TRBV5-4	TRBJ1-6	ASSSQGKVNSPLH
TRBV20-1	TRBJ2-7	SAARVGEREYEQY
TRBV3-1	TRBJ2-1	ASRGTSGQGSHNEQF
TRBV30	TRBJ2-1	AWSGIAGRDEQF
TRBV12-3/TRBV12-4	TRBJ1-1	ASSFRGNTEAF
TRBV15	TRBJ2-1	ATAPGQGSYNEQF
TRBV4-2	TRBJ2-1	ASSQEERGPNEQF